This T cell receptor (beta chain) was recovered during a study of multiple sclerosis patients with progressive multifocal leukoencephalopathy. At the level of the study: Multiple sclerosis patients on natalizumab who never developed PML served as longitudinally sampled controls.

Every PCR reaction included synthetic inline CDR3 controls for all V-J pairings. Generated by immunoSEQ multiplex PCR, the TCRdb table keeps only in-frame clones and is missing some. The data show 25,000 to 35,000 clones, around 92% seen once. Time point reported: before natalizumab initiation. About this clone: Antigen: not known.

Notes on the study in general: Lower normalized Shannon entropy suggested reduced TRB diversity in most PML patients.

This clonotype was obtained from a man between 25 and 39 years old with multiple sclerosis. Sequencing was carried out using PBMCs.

The CDR3 is CASSHTGTSGVRGETQYF. In nucleotides, the CDR3 is TGCGCCAGCAGCCACACCGGGACTAGCGGGGTCAGAGGAGAGACCCAGTACTTC. V gene TRBV4-1 combines with J gene TRBJ2-5; 13 bases agree with TRBD2. CDR1 is MGHRA and CDR2 is YSYEKL in the germline V gene. The CDR3 is made up of 18 amino acids. The ends lost 3 bases at V and 4 bases at J; junction bases unmatched: 11.